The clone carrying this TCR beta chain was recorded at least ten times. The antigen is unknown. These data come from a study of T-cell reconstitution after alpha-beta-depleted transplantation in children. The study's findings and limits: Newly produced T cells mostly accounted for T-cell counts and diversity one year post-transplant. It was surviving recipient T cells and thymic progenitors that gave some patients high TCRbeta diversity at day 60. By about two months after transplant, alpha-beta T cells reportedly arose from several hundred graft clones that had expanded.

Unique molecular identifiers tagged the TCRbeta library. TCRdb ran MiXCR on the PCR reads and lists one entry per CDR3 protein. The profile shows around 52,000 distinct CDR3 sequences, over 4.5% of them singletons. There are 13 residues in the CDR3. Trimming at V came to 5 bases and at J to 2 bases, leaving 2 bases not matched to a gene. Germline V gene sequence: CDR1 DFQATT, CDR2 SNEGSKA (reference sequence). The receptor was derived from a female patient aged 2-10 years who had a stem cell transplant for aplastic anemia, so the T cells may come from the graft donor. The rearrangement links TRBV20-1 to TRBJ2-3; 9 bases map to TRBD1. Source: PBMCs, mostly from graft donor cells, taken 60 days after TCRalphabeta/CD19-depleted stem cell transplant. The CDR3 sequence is CSARTGDTDTQYF. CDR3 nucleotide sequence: TGCAGTGCTCGGACAGGGGACACAGATACGCAGTATTTT.